Detailed here is one T cell receptor (beta chain). Its target is not known. With 60 Vbeta and 13 Jbeta primers, the PCR was carried out. The protocol was immunoSEQ multiplex PCR, while the TCRdb copy is restricted to in-frame clones and leaves out a portion. Of about 120,000 clones in the sample, approximately 74% were seen once. This specimen belongs to a study of cytomegalovirus exposure and HLA in healthy donors. The length of the CDR3 is 16 residues. The V gene end was trimmed by 0 bases and the J gene end by 6 bases; junction bases not matched to a gene: 6. Per germline, CDR1 MNHNY and CDR2 SVGAGI (reference sequence). Notes on the study in general: A later analysis linked around 15,000 TCR beta sequences to HLA alleles at 0.05 false discovery rate. On later analysis, the bulk of CMV-associated TCR beta chains appeared to be HLA-restricted.

The rearrangement uses TRBV6-6 and TRBJ2-1; TRBD2 agrees at 9 bases. The clonotype was recovered from a woman aged 45 to 65 in good health and CMV-seropositive. Sequenced: PBMCs. CDR3 in DNA: TGTGCCAGCAGTTACTCCGGGACTAGCATCAGCAATGAGCAGTTCTTC. It yields the protein CASSYSGTSISNEQFF.